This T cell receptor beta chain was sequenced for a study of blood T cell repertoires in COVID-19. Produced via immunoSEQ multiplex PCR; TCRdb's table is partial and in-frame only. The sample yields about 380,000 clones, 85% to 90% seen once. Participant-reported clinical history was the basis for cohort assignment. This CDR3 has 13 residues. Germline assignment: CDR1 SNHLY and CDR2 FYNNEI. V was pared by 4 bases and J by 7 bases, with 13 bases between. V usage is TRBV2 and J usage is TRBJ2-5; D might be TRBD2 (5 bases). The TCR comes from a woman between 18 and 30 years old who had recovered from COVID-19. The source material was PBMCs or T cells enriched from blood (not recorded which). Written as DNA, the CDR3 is TGTGCCAGCAGTGGGGCTAGCCGCGGGACCCAGTACTTC. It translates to CASSGASRGTQYF.